The rows below give T cell receptor beta chains drawn from one sample of a study of CD8 T cells in ankylosing spondylitis. MiXCR, run by TCRdb on the 5' RACE reads, gives a single entry per CDR3 protein. The data contain approximately 300,000 distinct CDR3 sequences, approximately 8.2% of them seen just once; the ten biggest clones take up about 15%. Sequencing was performed on blood, either unsorted or a sorted T cell fraction (not recorded which). The source is a male donor with ankylosing spondylitis. Both conserved end residues are part of each CDR3. A D gene is named only where the DNA matches it firmly. The size entry is marked missing in some rows and otherwise reads once, few, many or a size class.

>many|TRBJ2-3|TRBV6-1|-
TGTGCCAGCAGTGTCTTCCAGGGAACAGATACGCAGTATTTT
CASSVFQGTDTQYF
>few|TRBJ1-2|TRBV6-1|-
TGTGCCAGCAGTGAAGCGCAGTCTTCCGCGGGCTATGGCTACACCTTC
CASSEAQSSAGYGYTF
>many|TRBJ1-2|TRBV18|TRBD1
TGTGCCAGCTCCCACCGGGACAGCATCTATGGCTACACCTTC
CASSHRDSIYGYTF
>many|TRBJ2-3|TRBV4-1|-
TGCGCCAGCAGCCCCCGGCCTAGCACAGATACGCAGTATTTT
CASSPRPSTDTQYF
>-|TRBJ1-1|TRBV5-6|-
TGTGCCAGCAGCCGACGGGGGACTGACACTGAAGCTTTCTTT
CASSRRGTDTEAFF
>-|TRBJ1-5|TRBV7-3|TRBD1
TGTGCCAGCAGCTTAGGGGGACAGTCAAATCAGCCCCAGCATTTT
CASSLGGQSNQPQHF
>few|TRBJ2-5|TRBV5-1|TRBD1
TGCGCCAGCAGCGTACAGGGGGCTGGGACCCAGTACTTC
CASSVQGAGTQYF
>-|TRBJ2-1|TRBV5-5|TRBD2
TGTGCCAGCAGCAGGCTCGGGCGCGGGGGCTACAATGAGCAGTTCTTC
CASSRLGRGGYNEQFF
>many|TRBJ2-4|TRBV7-9|TRBD1
TGTGCCAGCAGCTCCGGGACAGGGGAAGAAAACATTCAGTACTTC
CASSSGTGEENIQYF
>few|TRBJ2-7|TRBV7-8|-
TGTGCCAGCAGCCTCAACGCGGCCGCCTACGAGCAGTACTTC
CASSLNAAAYEQYF
>few|TRBJ2-3|TRBV9|-
TGTGCCAGCAGCGGAACGGGACTCTTAAGCACAGATACGCAGTATTTT
CASSGTGLLSTDTQYF
>-|TRBJ2-7|TRBV28|TRBD2
TGTGCCAGCGGACGGACTAGCGGGCCCTACGAGCAGTACTTC
CASGRTSGPYEQYF
>many|TRBJ2-1|TRBV5-1|-
TGCGCCAGCAGCTTGGGGTCTAGCTCCTACAATGAGCAGTTCTTC
CASSLGSSSYNEQFF
>few|TRBJ1-6|TRBV6-1|-
TGTGCCAGCAGTGATGGGGTCGGAGATTCACCCCTCCACTTT
CASSDGVGDSPLHF
>-|TRBJ1-5|TRBV4-3|-
TGCGCCAGCAGCCAAGCTTTATCCGATAGACATCAGCCCCAGCATTTT
CASSQALSDRHQPQHF
>few|TRBJ2-3|TRBV20-1|-
TGCAGTGCTAGCGGGTTTAGCACAGATACGCAGTATTTT
CSASGFSTDTQYF
>few|TRBJ2-2|TRBV5-1|-
TGCGCCAGCAGCTTAGATCAGGGAATCGCCGGGGAGCTGTTTTTT
CASSLDQGIAGELFF
>-|TRBJ2-1|TRBV7-3|-
TGTGCCAGCAGCCCCTCGTCCGGAGGGTCCCTATACAATGAGCAGTTCTTC
CASSPSSGGSLYNEQFF
>many|TRBJ2-1|TRBV5-6|-
TGTGCCAGCAGCCCCATAGAAGGGAGCTCCTACAATGAGCAGTTCTTC
CASSPIEGSSYNEQFF
>-|TRBJ2-6|TRBV11-1|TRBD2
TGTGCCAGCAGCTTAGCGCGGGGACTAGCGGGGGTCTACTCTGGGGCCAACGTCCTGACTTTC
CASSLARGLAGVYSGANVLTF
>-|TRBJ1-1|TRBV12-3/TRBV12-4|-
TGTGCCAGCAGTTTTGGCAGGGACTTTGAAGCTTTCTTT
CASSFGRDFEAFF
>-|TRBJ2-3|TRBV9|TRBD2
TGTGCCAGCAGCGCACTAGCGGGATCCACAGATACGCAGTATTTT
CASSALAGSTDTQYF
>-|TRBJ2-3|TRBV29-1|-
TGCAGCTGGGGGGGCTGGGGCACAGATACGCAGTATTTT
CSWGGWGTDTQYF
>-|TRBJ2-1|TRBV10-3|-
TGTGCCGTCGGAGGGGGTGAGCAGTTCTTC
CAVGGGEQFF
>-|TRBJ2-3|TRBV29-1|-
TGCAGCCCCCGAAAGGGTTTCCCAGATACGCAGTATTTT
CSPRKGFPDTQYF
>-|TRBJ2-7|TRBV29-1|TRBD1
TGCAGCGTTGAAGACCGGACAGGGGCCTACGAGCAGTACTTC
CSVEDRTGAYEQYF
>many|TRBJ2-1|TRBV5-1|TRBD2
TGCGCCAGCAGCCCAGCGGGAGGGTCCTACAATGAGCAGTTCTTC
CASSPAGGSYNEQFF